Presented here are 21 T cell receptor beta chains from one specimen sequenced in a study of blood T cell repertoires in COVID-19. Clones were read by immunoSEQ multiplex PCR, and TCRdb kept only the in-frame ones, dropping some. The sample has some 150,000 clones, just over 85% seen once; the top ten hold about 4.4%. The specimen was PBMCs or T cells enriched from blood (not recorded which). Source of these receptors: a man aged 50-60 years who had recovered from COVID-19.

The chain couples TRBV7-2 to TRBJ2-7, with 7 bases aligning to TRBD1. This CDR3 contains 13 residues. The V segment lost 4 bases and the J segment 3 bases; nucleotides outside the gene matches: 3. From germline, CDR1 is SGHTA and CDR2 FQGNSA. The chain's CDR3 is CASSSYRGYEQYF. In DNA form, the CDR3 reads TGTGCCAGCAGCTCGTACAGGGGCTACGAGCAGTACTTC.

The chain links TRBV3-1 (or the pseudogene TRBV3-2) to TRBJ2-1; TRBD2 matches 11 bases. The V gene end was trimmed by 3 bases and the J gene end by 1 base; junction bases not matched to a gene: 17. The CDR3 runs to 21 residues. Germline V gene lookup returns CDR1 LGHDT and CDR2 YNNKEL (reference sequence). The CDR3 spells CASSQLFPTSGGPDSYNEQFF. CDR3 nucleotides: TGTGCCAGCAGCCAGCTTTTTCCCACTAGCGGGGGACCCGATTCCTACAATGAGCAGTTCTTC.

The V call is TRBV7-9, the J call TRBJ2-4, with a possible D match to TRBD2 (5 bases). Germline CDR1 SEHNR, CDR2 FQNEAQ (reference sequence). The V end was cut by 1 base, the J end by 7 bases, with 11 bases between. The CDR3 is 14 residues long. The CDR3 sequence: CASSLGEGVNIQYF. CDR3 nucleotides: TGTGCCAGCAGCTTAGGAGAGGGTGTCAACATTCAGTACTTC. The complete variable domain, with remaining parts taken from reference TRBV7-9 and TRBJ2-4, reads DTGVSQNPRHKITKRGQNVTFRCDPISEHNRLYWYRQTLGQGPEFLTYFQNEAQLEKSRLLSDRFSAERPKGSFSTLEIQRTEQGDSAMYLCASSLGEGVNIQYFGAGTRLSVL.

This clone was detected only once. DNA of the CDR3: TGCGCCAGCAGCTTGCGAGGGGGCAATGAGCAGTTCTTC. Protein product: CASSLRGGNEQFF. This chain uses TRBV5-1 with TRBJ2-1; D is perhaps TRBD1 (6 bases). With 1 base removed from V and 6 bases from J, the gap between germline ends came to 8 bases. Germline assignment: CDR1 SGHRS and CDR2 YFSETQ. The CDR3 covers 13 residues.

The chain carries TRBV2 and TRBJ1-2, with D maybe TRBD1 (5 bases). Germline V lookup: CDR1 SNHLY, CDR2 FYNNEI. Deletions cut 2 bases from V and 1 base from J, with 5 bases between. CDR3 length equals 13 residues. The chain's CDR3 is CASSEQGNYGYTF. CDR3 nucleotide sequence: TGTGCCAGCAGTGAACAGGGTAACTATGGCTACACCTTC.

J is TRBJ2-3 and V is TRBV28; 14 positions agree with TRBD2. The germline CDR1 and CDR2 sequences are MDHEN and SYDVKM. V trimming: 6 bases; J trimming: 9 bases; junction bases outside the gene matches: 17. The CDR3 loop spans 18 amino acids. CDR3 amino acids: CASSSRLAGGIPPRTQYF. In DNA form, the CDR3 reads TGTGCCAGCAGCTCACGACTAGCGGGAGGGATCCCCCCCAGGACGCAGTATTTT. The whole variable domain, remainder taken from reference TRBV28 and TRBJ2-3, is DVKVTQSSRYLVKRTGEKVFLECVQDMDHENMFWYRQDPGLGLRLIYFSYDVKMKEKGDIPEGYSVSREKKERFSLILESASTNQTSMYLCASSSRLAGGIPPRTQYFGPGTRLTVL.

This sequence joins TRBV7-2 and TRBJ1-3; D is unclear. CDR3 length: 16 residues. Germline CDR1 is SGHTA and CDR2 is FQGNSA. Between the trimmed V and J ends, which lost 5 bases and 1 base, there was a span of 15 bases. The CDR3 reads CASSPSRRGSGNTIYF. The CDR3 region has the DNA TGTGCCAGCAGCCCCAGTCGGCGCGGTTCTGGAAACACCATATATTTT.

This chain uses TRBV6-2 or TRBV6-3 with TRBJ2-7; D is ambiguous. Trimming cost V 0 bases and J 2 bases, with 11 bases left between them. The CDR3 runs to 15 residues. The germline gives CDR1 MNHEY, CDR2 SVGEGT. The CDR3 bases are TGTGCCAGCAGTTACTCGGGCGCCACACCCTACGAGCAGTACGTC. Amino acid sequence: CASSYSGATPYEQYV.

The chain recombines TRBV7-9 with TRBJ2-3, with D unclear. Trimming shortened V by 5 bases and J by 6 bases, and 21 bases separated the two germline ends. This CDR3 contains 16 residues. Germline CDR1 and CDR2: SEHNR and FQNEAQ (reference sequence). The CDR3 region has the DNA TGTGCCAGCAGCGTCCACCTAGGATTTAGAGCGGATACGCAGTATTTT. Translating it yields CASSVHLGFRADTQYF.

The rearrangement uses TRBV6-5 and TRBJ1-4, with D tentatively TRBD1 (5 bases). Trimming removed 8 bases at V and 4 bases at J, with 11 bases between. This CDR3 has 13 residues. Germline V gene lookup returns CDR1 MNHEY and CDR2 SVGAGI. The CDR3: CASRGTGNEKLFF. The CDR3 DNA follows: TGTGCCAGCCGGGGGACCGGTAATGAAAAACTGTTTTTT.

This chain joins TRBV27 and TRBJ2-3, with a weak D call TRBD1 (5 bases). Looked up from germline, CDR1 is MNHEY and CDR2 is SMNVEV (reference sequence). The CDR3 covers 16 residues. The V gene lost 2 bases and the J gene lost 1 base, with 13 bases spanning the gap. CDR3 region: CASSLGPGQGTDTQYF. In DNA form, the CDR3 reads TGTGCCAGCAGTTTAGGTCCAGGGCAGGGCACAGATACGCAGTATTTT.

The chain combines TRBV6-1 with TRBJ2-3; TRBD1 aligns across 8 bases. The ends lost 4 bases at V and 0 bases at J; junction bases unmatched: 6. The CDR3 runs 16 residues. Germline loops: CDR1 MNHNS, CDR2 SASEGT. This chain's CDR3 is CASSVAGGFSTDTQYF. The CDR3 bases are TGTGCCAGCAGTGTGGCAGGGGGCTTTAGCACAGATACGCAGTATTTT.

This chain connects TRBV7-2 to TRBJ1-2; 7 nucleotides line up with TRBD1. From germline, CDR1 is SGHTA and CDR2 FQGNSA. This CDR3 region has 15 residues. V was pared by 2 bases and J by 9 bases, with 12 bases of the junction left unmatched. The CDR3 loop reads CASSLLAGGSRSYTF. The CDR3 coding sequence is TGTGCCAGCAGCTTACTGGCAGGGGGAAGTAGGAGCTACACCTTC.

The gene calls are TRBV2 and TRBJ2-6, with D possibly TRBD1 on 7 matching bases. This CDR3 contains 16 residues. Trimming took off 4 bases at V and 4 bases at J, with 14 bases between the two ends. CDR1 SNHLY and CDR2 FYNNEI come from the germline V gene. The CDR3 DNA follows: TGTGCCAGCAGTGTTTCAGGGGGGCCAGGGGCCAACGTCCTGACTTTC. Translation: CASSVSGGPGANVLTF.

This clone was counted between two and nine times. The chain joins TRBV25-1 to TRBJ1-2; D perhaps matches TRBD1 (5 bases). V shed 7 bases and J shed 7 bases, with 19 bases lying between them. Germline V gene data show CDR1 as MGHDK and CDR2 as SYGVNS. The CDR3 contains 14 residues. CDR3 in DNA: TGTGCCAGCACACGGGACGGGGGGGAAAGTGGCTACACCTTC. The encoded protein is CASTRDGGESGYTF.

The chain uses TRBV28 and TRBJ2-1; D may be TRBD1 (6 bases). CDR3 length: 18 amino acids. V was shortened by 6 bases and J by 3 bases, with 24 bases between the two germline ends. Per the germline V gene, CDR1 is MDHEN and CDR2 is SYDVKM. In DNA form, the CDR3 reads TGTGCCAGCAGAACACCTTACAGGGCCGCCCGCTTCTACAATGAGCAGTTCTTC. This translates into CASRTPYRAARFYNEQFF.

This rearrangement joins TRBV10-3 to TRBJ1-6; TRBD1 might be the D (6 bases). Trimming left V 10 bases short and J 9 bases short, with 19 bases between. This CDR3 comprises 14 residues. Germline V gene sequence: CDR1 ENHRY, CDR2 SYGVKD. CDR3 loop: CATSAGGPVSPLHF. As DNA, the CDR3 is TGTGCCACATCAGCCGGGGGGCCCGTTTCACCCCTCCACTTT.

The genes are TRBV5-6 and TRBJ2-1; 9 bases fit TRBD1. Germline-derived CDR1 and CDR2 are SGHDT and YYEEEE. The CDR3 covers 18 residues. Losses at the gene ends were 3 bases for V and 4 bases for J; bases not matched to a gene: 14. The CDR3 DNA follows: TGTGCCAGCAGCTCTTGGTACCGACAGGGGGACCTTTACAATGAGCAGTTCTTC. This encodes CASSSWYRQGDLYNEQFF.

This clone was counted a single time. The rearrangement links TRBV27 to TRBJ2-5; TRBD2 matches 11 bases. This CDR3 region has 17 residues. Trimming took 6 bases from V and 3 from J; bases not matched to a gene: 12. The germline V gene encodes CDR1 MNHEY and CDR2 SMNVEV (reference sequence). CDR3 in amino acids: CASSPKARLAGKETQYF. The DNA of the CDR3 is TGTGCCAGCAGCCCAAAGGCTCGACTAGCGGGGAAAGAGACCCAGTACTTC.

The chain is built from TRBV24-1 and TRBJ2-3, with 10 bases fitting TRBD2. Germline V gene lookup returns CDR1 KGHDR and CDR2 SFDVKD. The trim removed 4 bases at V and 1 base at J, leaving 7 bases unmatched. The CDR3 spans 17 residues. CDR3 in DNA: TGTGCCACCAGTGAATCCGAAGGACTAGCGGGCACAGATACGCAGTATTTT. Protein: CATSESEGLAGTDTQYF.

The gene calls are TRBV27 and TRBJ2-7, with D maybe TRBD1 (6 bases). Trimming shortened V by 3 bases and J by 1 base, and 13 bases separated the two germline ends. The CDR3 length is 15 residues. Germline-derived CDR1 and CDR2 are MNHEY and SMNVEV (reference sequence). CDR3 protein: CASSFRARGSYEQYF. Here the CDR3 DNA reads TGTGCCAGCAGTTTTAGGGCCAGGGGTTCCTACGAGCAGTACTTC.